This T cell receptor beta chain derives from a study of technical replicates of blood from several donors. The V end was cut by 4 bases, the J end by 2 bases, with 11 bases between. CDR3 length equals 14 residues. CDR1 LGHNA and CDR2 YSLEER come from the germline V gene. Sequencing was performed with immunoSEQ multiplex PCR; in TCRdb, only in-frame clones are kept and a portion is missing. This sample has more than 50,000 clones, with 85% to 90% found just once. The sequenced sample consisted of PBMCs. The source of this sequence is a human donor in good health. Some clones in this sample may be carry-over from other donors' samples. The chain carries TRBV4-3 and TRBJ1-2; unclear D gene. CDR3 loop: CASSPVAANYGYTF. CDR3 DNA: TGCGCCAGCAGCCCCGTTGCGGCGAACTATGGCTACACCTTC.